This TCR beta chain was sequenced in a study of blood T cell repertoires in COVID-19. Looking at the study overall: Sources were T cells, B-cell-depleted T cells, or PBMCs; the material itself was cDNA or gDNA.

Germline V CDR1 and CDR2: SGHNT, YYREEE (reference sequence). This CDR3 contains 16 residues. Trimming took 3 bases from V and 2 from J, leaving 17 bases between them. Repertoires were generated with immunoSEQ multiplex PCR, while TCRdb's copy carries only in-frame clones and drops some. This sample has a few hundred thousand clones, with around 87% found just once. This TCR was sampled from a woman aged 70 to 79 with active or convalescent COVID-19. The rearrangement links TRBV5-4 to TRBJ1-1; possibly TRBD1 for D (5 bases). The sample was peripheral blood. CDR3 sequence reads: CASSSPGIGTNTEAFF. The CDR3 region has the DNA TGTGCCAGCAGCTCCCCAGGGATCGGTACTAACACTGAAGCTTTCTTT.